Below, 8 T cell receptor beta chains from the same sample are listed, as sequenced in a study of T cell changes during pregnancy in multiple sclerosis. Profiled with immunoSEQ multiplex PCR; TCRdb holds only in-frame clones, not every one. Here the sample spans about 58,000 clones, around 93% being singletons. The sequencing used CD8+ T cells from peripheral blood mononuclear cells, collected in the second trimester of pregnancy. These receptors were collected from a female donor with multiple sclerosis, enrolled in a pregnancy study.

This rearrangement joins TRBV11-3 to TRBJ2-3, with TRBD2 identical over 13 bases. Per the germline V gene, CDR1 is SGHNT and CDR2 is YENEEA. CDR3 length equals 17 residues. The ends lost 5 bases at V and 4 bases at J; junction bases unmatched: 9. The DNA of the CDR3 is TGTGCCAGCAGCCTTCTCGGACTAGCGGGAGTCCCAGATACGCAGTATTTT. This sequence encodes CASSLLGLAGVPDTQYF. The whole variable domain, filled in from reference TRBV11-3 and TRBJ2-3, reads EAGVVQSPRYKIIEKKQPVAFWCNPISGHNTLYWYLQNLGQGPELLIRYENEEAVDDSQLPKDRFSAERLKGVDSTLKIQPAELGDSAVYLCASSLLGLAGVPDTQYFGPGTRLTVL.

This chain links TRBV7-6 with TRBJ2-7, with a tentative D call TRBD1 (6 bases). This CDR3 has 13 amino acids. The ends were cut back, 6 bases at V and 5 bases at J, with 14 bases in the middle. Germline V gene sequence: CDR1 SGHVS, CDR2 FNYEAQ. The CDR3 nucleotides are TGTGCCAGCAGTCAACTTGGGGGCGACGAGCAGTACTTC. Translating gives CASSQLGGDEQYF.

J is TRBJ1-2 and V is TRBV19, with a tentative D call TRBD1 (6 bases). The length of the CDR3 is 11 residues. V gave up 7 bases and J gave up 10 bases, with 13 bases separating them. Per the germline V gene, CDR1 is LNHDA and CDR2 is SQIVND (reference sequence). The CDR3 bases are TGTGCCAGTACCTCGGGGGGCGACTACACCTTC. Its translation is CASTSGGDYTF.

The gene calls are TRBV7-6 and TRBJ1-5; 9 bases align to TRBD1. Germline CDR1 is SGHVS and CDR2 is FNYEAQ. This CDR3 comprises 18 residues. The junction had 10 bases not matched to a gene; V was cut back by 3 bases and J by 1 base. As DNA, the CDR3 is TGTGCCAGCAGCTTGGGCCCTCCCGGGACAGGGAGCAATCAGCCCCAGCATTTT. It translates to CASSLGPPGTGSNQPQHF.

V gene TRBV4-3 combines with J gene TRBJ2-7, with TRBD2 identical over 10 bases. V lost 0 bases to trimming and J lost 2 bases; unmatched junction nucleotides: 4. CDR3 size: 16 residues. Germline loops: CDR1 LGHNA, CDR2 YSLEER. The CDR3 spells CASSQDGSGGAYEQYF. Written as DNA, the CDR3 is TGCGCCAGCAGCCAAGATGGCAGCGGGGGGGCCTACGAGCAGTACTTC.

The V and J genes are TRBV29-1 and TRBJ2-7, with a weak D call TRBD1 (5 bases). The CDR3 extends over 12 amino acids. CDR1 is SQVTM, CDR2 ANQGSEA, per germline. V lost 1 base and J lost 4, with 8 bases in between. The CDR3 DNA is TGCAGCGTTGAAGGGGGCGGATACGAGCAGTACTTC. Translating gives CSVEGGGYEQYF.

This chain uses TRBV28 with TRBJ2-1; no clear D gene. V gave up 3 bases and J gave up 6 bases, with 9 bases separating them. The CDR3 covers 13 residues. Germline lookup yields CDR1 MDHEN and CDR2 SYDVKM. As DNA, the CDR3 is TGTGCCAGCAGTTTCCGACCGGGCAATGAGCAGTTCTTC. Its protein product is CASSFRPGNEQFF.

The chain is built from TRBV2 and TRBJ2-7; 7 bases agree with TRBD2. CDR1 is SNHLY, CDR2 FYNNEI, per germline. The CDR3 totals 15 residues. V gave up 3 bases and J gave up 2 bases; unmatched junction bases: 7. The CDR3 spells CASSDGREAAYEQYF. DNA of the CDR3: TGTGCCAGCAGTGACGGACGGGAGGCCGCCTACGAGCAGTACTTC.